The 28 T cell receptor beta chains listed next were all sequenced from one sample in a study of human T cells and chemical hapten exposure. Time point: patch test 1, 2 weeks after DPC sensitization. As for treatment: therapeutic diphenylcyclopropenone sensitization with weekly scalp DPC. TCRdb redid the calling of the RACE reads with MiXCR, one entry per CDR3 protein. The data show approximately 340,000 distinct CDR3 sequences, approximately 6.3% seen once. The sample here was whole blood, taken in connection with sensitization to the hapten diphenylcyclopropenone (DPC). The receptors here all came from a woman between 18 and 29 years old with alopecia areata. Some clones in this sample may be carry-over from other donors' samples.

The chain joins TRBV29-1 to TRBJ2-7; the D call may be TRBD1 or TRBD2 (5 bases each). The V and J ends lost 4 bases and 0 bases respectively, with 7 bases between them. CDR1 and CDR2 (germline): SQVTM, ANQGSEA. The CDR3 is made up of 12 amino acids. Here the CDR3 DNA reads TGCAGCGTTGTCGGGGCCTCCTACGAGCAGTACTTC. It is translated as CSVVGASYEQYF.

Regarding this clonotype: This may come from a read error, since a much larger clone is one base off. The rearrangement uses TRBV6-2 or TRBV6-3 and TRBJ1-6; D possibly corresponds to TRBD1 (5 bases). Germline loops: CDR1 MNHEY, CDR2 SVGEGT. V lost 4 bases and J 7 bases, leaving 17 bases between the germline ends. CDR3 length: 16 residues. The CDR3 protein is CASSFSRGLANSPLHF. The DNA of the CDR3 is TGTGCCAGCAGTTTCTCGAGGGGACTGGCAAATTCACCCCTCCACTTT.

This clonotype occurred many times. The chain uses TRBV28 and TRBJ2-7, with D unresolved. The germline V gene encodes CDR1 MDHEN and CDR2 SYDVKM. The CDR3 has 12 amino acids. V shed 8 bases and J shed 2 bases, with 10 bases lying between them. As DNA, the CDR3 is TGTGCCAGCGGTAGGGAAACCTACGAGCAGTACTTC. Protein sequence: CASGRETYEQYF.

This clonotype was picked up a small number of times. The J gene is TRBJ2-5, the V gene TRBV7-2; D tentatively reads TRBD1 or TRBD2 (6 bases each). From germline, CDR1 is SGHTA and CDR2 FQGNSA. Trimming removed 4 bases at V and 4 bases at J, with 19 bases between. The CDR3 is 16 residues long. For the CDR3, the DNA is TGTGCCAGCAGCTCCGACAGAGGGGGGCGTGGAGAGACCCAGTACTTC. Protein product: CASSSDRGGRGETQYF. Drawing the rest from reference TRBV7-2 and TRBJ2-5, the complete variable domain is GAGVSQSPSNKVTEKGKDVELRCDPISGHTALYWYRQSLGQGLEFLIYFQGNSAPDKSGLPSDRFSAERTGGSVSTLTIQRTQQEDSAVYLCASSSDRGGRGETQYFGPGTRLLVL.

The chain employs TRBV6-1 and TRBJ2-1, with TRBD2 as a possible D gene (6 bases). The germline gives CDR1 MNHNS, CDR2 SASEGT. Trimming removed 8 bases from V and 4 bases from J, with 12 bases in between. This CDR3 is built from 13 residues. CDR3 sequence (DNA): TGTGCCAGCTTAGGGACTGCTTACAATGAGCAGTTCTTC. It is translated as CASLGTAYNEQFF.

This clonotype has only a few counts. This sequence may be a read error, since a much larger clone differs from it by one base. This chain joins TRBV4-2 and TRBJ2-7; D gene uncertain. Germline CDR1 is LGHNA and CDR2 is YNFKEQ. This CDR3 contains 15 residues. V shed 0 bases and J shed 6 bases, with 15 bases lying between them. Here the CDR3 DNA reads TGTGCCAGCAGCCAAGAGTTTGTCAGTCCTGGCGAGCAGTACTTC. Amino acids: CASSQEFVSPGEQYF.

V gene TRBV7-2 combines with J gene TRBJ1-5; TRBD1 agrees at 7 bases. CDR1 is SGHTA, CDR2 FQGNSA, per germline. The CDR3 is 15 amino acids. Trimming cost V 6 bases and J 2 bases; bases outside gene matches: 7. Here the CDR3 reads CASSNRGDGNQPQHF. The CDR3 nucleotides read TGTGCCAGCAGTAACAGGGGAGACGGCAATCAGCCCCAGCATTTT.

The rearrangement uses TRBV4-2 and TRBJ1-5; D call uncertain. CDR3 length: 14 residues. CDR1 LGHNA and CDR2 YNFKEQ come from the germline V gene. Trimming shortened V by 0 bases and J by 1 base, and 4 bases separated the two germline ends. Written as DNA, the CDR3 is TGTGCCAGCAGCCAAGATGACAGCAATCAGCCCCAGCATTTT. This encodes CASSQDDSNQPQHF.

A few counts support this clonotype. The V and J genes are TRBV7-2 and TRBJ2-5; D unresolved. This CDR3 region has 15 residues. CDR1 and CDR2 (germline): SGHTA, FQGNSA. V lost 0 bases, J lost 4 bases, and 12 bases lay in between. The DNA of the CDR3 is TGTGCCAGCAGCTTAGCCCACATTGTCCGAGAGACCCAGTACTTC. Protein: CASSLAHIVRETQYF.

This clonotype was detected only a few times. The rearrangement joins TRBV29-1 to TRBJ2-7; 10 bases line up with TRBD1. V lost 6 bases and J lost 7; bases outside the gene matches: 9. The CDR3 has 13 amino acids. Germline assignment: CDR1 SQVTM and CDR2 ANQGSEA. The CDR3 is CSVSLGQGTEQYF. CDR3 nucleotide sequence: TGCAGCGTCAGCCTGGGACAGGGGACGGAGCAGTACTTC.

This clonotype was counted between two and nine times. This chain links TRBV14 with TRBJ2-3; D is perhaps TRBD1 (5 bases). The V end was cut by 4 bases, the J end by 0 bases, with 11 bases between. The CDR3 is 15 residues long. Germline V gene data show CDR1 as SGHDN and CDR2 as FVKESK. This CDR3 reads CASSLLTASTDTQYF. Here the CDR3 DNA reads TGTGCCAGCAGCCTTTTGACAGCTAGCACAGATACGCAGTATTTT. The full variable domain, in which reference TRBV14 and TRBJ2-3 provide the parts outside the CDR3, is EAGVTQFPSHSVIEKGQTVTLRCDPISGHDNLYWYRRVMGKEIKFLLHFVKESKQDESGMPNNRFLAERTGGTYSTLKVQPAELEDSGVYFCASSLLTASTDTQYFGPGTRLTVL.

Ten or more counts support this clonotype. The CDR3 reads CASSQDFRTGELFF. CDR3 nucleotide sequence: TGTGCCAGCAGCCAAGATTTCCGCACCGGGGAGCTGTTTTTT. The genes are TRBV3-1 and TRBJ2-2; D uncertain. Germline values: CDR1 LGHDT, CDR2 YNNKEL (reference sequence). This CDR3 comprises 14 residues. V lost 0 bases, J lost 4 bases, and 6 bases lay in between.

The chain has TRBV19 and TRBJ1-2, with a possible D match to TRBD1 (5 bases). V lost 6 bases, J lost 4 bases, and 12 bases lay in between. Looked up from germline, CDR1 is LNHDA and CDR2 is SQIVND (reference sequence). The CDR3 loop spans 13 amino acids. CDR3 sequence (DNA): TGTGCCAGTAGGATGACGGGGCCCTATGGCTACACCTTC. This gives the protein CASRMTGPYGYTF.

This clonotype was seen only a few times. The chain combines TRBV5-1 with TRBJ2-5, with 10 positions matching TRBD1. Germline lookup yields CDR1 SGHRS and CDR2 YFSETQ. The CDR3 contains 18 residues. J was trimmed by 2 bases and V by 4 bases; bases with no gene match: 14. CDR3 coding DNA: TGCGCCAGCAGCACCCTGACAGGGGGCTCGAAGGGGCAAGAGACCCAGTACTTC. Protein sequence: CASSTLTGGSKGQETQYF.

This clonotype was picked up a small number of times. CDR3 DNA: TGTGCCAGCGAACCGGGACAGGGAGTAAATCAGCCCCAGCATTTT. Its translation: CASEPGQGVNQPQHF. This chain connects TRBV6-6 to TRBJ1-5, with TRBD1 matching over 9 bases. The length of the CDR3 is 15 residues. Per germline, CDR1 MNHNY and CDR2 SVGAGI (reference sequence). V gave up 8 bases and J gave up 4 bases; unmatched junction bases: 9.

This clonotype was counted at least ten times. The rearrangement links TRBV7-2 to TRBJ2-1; the match to TRBD2 covers 8 bases. Germline CDR1 is SGHTA and CDR2 is FQGNSA. J was trimmed by 5 bases and V by 7 bases; bases with no gene match: 10. The CDR3 consists of 15 residues. In nucleotides, the CDR3 is TGTGCCAGCATTTTAGCGGGGCGTAACAACAATGAGCAGTTCTTC. It specifies CASILAGRNNNEQFF.

In its sample, this clonotype was seen a few times. The chain combines TRBV12-3 or TRBV12-4 with TRBJ1-1; 8 positions match TRBD1. Trimming removed 5 bases from V and 4 bases from J; junction bases left unmatched: 3. The CDR3 sequence is 13 residues long. CDR3 sequence reads: CASSAGQATEAFF. The CDR3 DNA follows: TGTGCCAGCAGTGCGGGACAGGCCACTGAAGCTTTCTTT.

The genes are TRBV28 and TRBJ1-4; tentatively, D is TRBD1 (5 bases). Germline CDR1 MDHEN, CDR2 SYDVKM. V was cut by 2 bases and J by 6 bases, with 10 bases left in between. The CDR3 length is 14 residues. CDR3 region: CASSLKGADEKLFF. Here the CDR3 DNA reads TGTGCCAGCAGTTTAAAAGGGGCTGATGAAAAACTGTTTTTT.

With regard to this clonotype: Its ends do not fully match the called genes, so a read error is possible. This rearrangement joins TRBV10-3 to TRBJ1-2, with 8 bases that match TRBD1. The CDR3 contains 15 residues. Germline CDR1 reads ENHRY; CDR2 reads SYGVKD. CDR3 bases: TGTGCCATCAGGGGACAGGTCGGCGCTAAGTATGGCTACACCTTC. Encoded protein: CAIRGQVGAKYGYTF.

This clonotype has at least ten counts. V and J are TRBV6-5 and TRBJ2-7; tentative D call: TRBD2 (6 bases). V shed 6 bases and J shed 0 bases, with 9 bases lying between them. The CDR3 spans 13 residues. Germline CDR1 is MNHEY and CDR2 is SVGAGI. Here the CDR3 reads CASRAGSSYEQYF. The CDR3 DNA sequence: TGTGCCAGCAGGGCGGGGTCCTCCTACGAGCAGTACTTC.

This chain links TRBV20-1 with TRBJ1-5; perhaps TRBD1 as D (5 bases). This CDR3 region has 12 residues. V was clipped by 4 bases and J by 6 bases, with 10 bases between them. Per germline, CDR1 DFQATT and CDR2 SNEGSKA (reference sequence). CDR3 DNA: TGCAGTGCTACCCAGGGAGTTCAGCCCCAGCATTTT. Encoded protein: CSATQGVQPQHF.

This clonotype appeared many times. This chain uses TRBV2 with TRBJ2-7; D tentatively fits TRBD1 or TRBD2 (6 bases each). With 6 bases removed from V and 5 bases from J, the gap between germline ends came to 11 bases. Looked up from germline, CDR1 is SNHLY and CDR2 is FYNNEI. The CDR3 loop spans 12 amino acids. CDR3 nucleotide sequence: TGTGCCAGCAGCGAGGGGGGCCACGAGCAGTACTTC. This codes for CASSEGGHEQYF.

The CDR3, as DNA: TGTGCCAGCAGTTTAACAGGCAATAGCGGGCCCCAGCATTTT. Amino acids: CASSLTGNSGPQHF. V and J are TRBV6-2 or TRBV6-3 and TRBJ1-5; a weak D match, TRBD1 (5 bases). CDR1 is MNHEY and CDR2 is SVGEGT in the germline V gene. This CDR3 is built from 14 residues. The V gene lost 4 bases and the J gene lost 9 bases, with 16 bases spanning the gap.

This clonotype came up many times. CDR3 sequence: CASSYRTGDYDEQYF. CDR3 bases: TGTGCCAGCAGTTATAGAACAGGGGATTATGACGAGCAGTACTTC. J is TRBJ2-7 and V is TRBV6-2 or TRBV6-3; the match to TRBD1 covers 7 bases. Looked up from germline, CDR1 is MNHEY and CDR2 is SVGEGT. The CDR3 runs to 15 residues. The junction had 10 bases not matched to a gene; V was cut back by 3 bases and J by 5 bases.

The chain has TRBV27 and TRBJ1-6, with D possibly matching TRBD1 (6 bases). The V gene's germline CDR1 is MNHEY and CDR2 SMNVEV (reference sequence). This CDR3 spans 15 amino acids. Trimming cost V 6 bases and J 9 bases, with 18 bases left between them. DNA for the CDR3: TGTGCCAGCAGATATCTCCAGGGGCACGGTTCACCCCTCCACTTT. This codes for CASRYLQGHGSPLHF.

A few counts support this clonotype. This chain connects TRBV4-2 to TRBJ1-5, with 8 bases matching TRBD1. This CDR3 region has 15 residues. Germline assignment: CDR1 LGHNA and CDR2 YNFKEQ. V lost 4 bases to trimming and J lost 4 bases; unmatched junction nucleotides: 6. DNA of the CDR3: TGTGCCAGCAGCCTGACGGACAGGGAGAATCAGCCCCAGCATTTT. Its translation is CASSLTDRENQPQHF.

The chain employs TRBV12-3 or TRBV12-4 and TRBJ1-6; D is unclear. There are 17 residues in the CDR3. V lost 3 bases, J lost 0 bases, and 12 bases lay in between. CDR3 protein: CASSFLIGGSYNSPLHF. The CDR3 DNA sequence: TGTGCCAGCAGTTTTCTCATCGGCGGCTCCTATAATTCACCCCTCCACTTT.

This clonotype was seen repeatedly, ten times or more. The chain uses TRBV2 and TRBJ2-5; D perhaps matches TRBD1 (5 bases). Looked up from germline, CDR1 is SNHLY and CDR2 is FYNNEI. Trimming left V 3 bases short and J 4 bases short, with 12 bases between. This CDR3 contains 14 residues. DNA of the CDR3: TGTGCCAGCAGTGAGGAAGGGGTCGCAGAGACCCAGTACTTC. The encoded protein is CASSEEGVAETQYF.